This record covers a single T cell receptor (beta chain). Its specificity is unknown. This record belongs to a study of T cell repertoires in cytomegalovirus infection. Across the study: CMV infection together with matching HLA type was indicated by public TCR beta signatures.

Using its own MiXCR run on the reads, TCRdb lists one record per CDR3 protein. The table includes around 430,000 distinct CDR3 sequences, roughly 42% detected once. Findings and caveats of the study: In two of eight donors, the top clonotype was HLA-C-restricted CMV-specific.

The CDR3 is 14 residues long. Trimming took off 8 bases at V and 4 bases at J, with 15 bases between the two ends. The chain links TRBV12-3 or TRBV12-4 to TRBJ2-1; no firm D call. The specimen was cultured PBMCs, collected from culture after CMV antigen stimulation. This receptor was identified in a human donor in good health (CMV status not recorded). Some clones in this sample may be carry-over from other donors' samples. The CDR3 protein is CASFTPGLYNEQFF. The CDR3 region has the DNA TGTGCCAGCTTTACCCCCGGGTTATACAATGAGCAGTTCTTC.